The clone carrying this T cell receptor beta chain has at least ten counts. The data were taken from a study of T cells in Graves' hyperthyroidism and ophthalmopathy. There are 13 residues in the CDR3. In germline, CDR1 is MNHNS, CDR2 SASEGT. The V end was cut by 7 bases, the J end by 1 base, with 10 bases between. It was RNA transcripts that yielded the amplified TCR beta CDR3 regions. HTBI primers were employed in a first-round RT-PCR of the TCR CDR3. TCRdb reanalysed the multiplex PCR reads using MiXCR and keeps one entry per CDR3 protein. The sample lists around 240,000 distinct CDR3 sequences, less than 20% occurring once.

The chain is built from TRBV6-1 and TRBJ1-2, with D uncertain. This clonotype was obtained from a woman between 18 and 29 years old with Graves' ophthalmopathy. What was sequenced was blood. CDR3 loop: CASTAGLNYGYTF. The CDR3 nucleotides are TGTGCCAGCACCGCGGGCCTTAACTATGGCTACACCTTC.